The next 30 T cell receptor beta chains were all read from a single sample in a study of blood T cell repertoires in COVID-19. Sequencing used immunoSEQ multiplex PCR; TCRdb keeps in-frame clones, though not all of them. The sample yields 300,000 or so clones, around four fifths seen once. Sequenced input: peripheral blood. These receptors originate from a woman aged 45-59 years with active or convalescent COVID-19.

This clone was recorded only once. The rearrangement joins TRBV7-2 to TRBJ1-6, with D perhaps TRBD1 (5 bases). The CDR3 is 16 residues long. Trimming stripped 5 bases from V and 6 bases from J, with 17 bases between. CDR1 and CDR2 from the germline V gene are SGHTA and FQGNSA. This CDR3 is CASSVAGLNGNSPLHF. In nucleotides, the CDR3 is TGTGCCAGCAGCGTGGCAGGGCTGAATGGTAATTCACCCCTCCACTTT.

The V and J genes are TRBV7-2 and TRBJ2-7; no reliable D call. This CDR3 spans 12 amino acids. Germline-derived CDR1 and CDR2 are SGHTA and FQGNSA. Trimming stripped 5 bases from V and 6 bases from J, with 11 bases between. DNA for the CDR3: TGTGCCAGCAGCCTCTACCCAGGCGAGCAGTACTTC. Translation: CASSLYPGEQYF.

The J gene is TRBJ2-5, the V gene TRBV2, with 7 nucleotides matching TRBD2. The germline V gene has CDR1 SNHLY and CDR2 FYNNEI. The trim removed 3 bases at V and 5 bases at J, leaving 12 bases unmatched. The CDR3 has 16 residues. The CDR3 coding sequence is TGTGCCAGCAGTGACCAACTAGCGCCGATGGTGGAGACCCAGTACTTC. Amino acids: CASSDQLAPMVETQYF.

In regard to this clone: The sample carries other DNA sequences with the same CDR3. The J gene is TRBJ1-4, the V gene TRBV7-2; the match to TRBD1 covers 8 bases. Germline V gives CDR1 SGHTA, CDR2 FQGNSA. The CDR3 spans 15 residues. The ends lost 1 base at V and 3 bases at J; junction bases unmatched: 1. CDR3 amino acids: CASSLDRGANEKLFF. As DNA, the CDR3 is TGTGCCAGCAGCTTAGACAGGGGGGCTAATGAAAAACTGTTTTTT. Together with reference TRBV7-2 and TRBJ1-4, the CDR3 gives the full variable domain: GAGVSQSPSNKVTEKGKDVELRCDPISGHTALYWYRQSLGQGLEFLIYFQGNSAPDKSGLPSDRFSAERTGGSVSTLTIQRTQQEDSAVYLCASSLDRGANEKLFFGSGTQLSVL.

This chain links TRBV7-8 with TRBJ2-7; 8 nucleotides line up with TRBD2. There are 16 residues in the CDR3. The germline CDR1 and CDR2 sequences are SGHVS and FQNEAQ. V was pared by 5 bases and J by 5 bases, with 14 bases of the junction left unmatched. Here the CDR3 reads CASSKHRAGAPHEQYF. In DNA form, the CDR3 reads TGTGCCAGCAGCAAGCACCGAGCGGGAGCACCCCACGAGCAGTACTTC.

Comments on this clone: The sample has other DNA sequences that encode this CDR3 too. The V call is TRBV4-1, the J call TRBJ2-3; D may be TRBD2 (5 bases). CDR1 MGHRA and CDR2 YSYEKL come from the germline V gene. This CDR3 spans 14 amino acids. Trimming stripped 1 base from V and 5 bases from J, with 10 bases between. CDR3 protein: CASSQVGGLDTQYF. The CDR3 nucleotides are TGCGCCAGCAGCCAAGTCGGAGGATTAGATACGCAGTATTTT.

The chain uses TRBV27 and TRBJ1-5; no reliable D call. This CDR3 has 14 amino acids. Per germline, CDR1 MNHEY and CDR2 SMNVEV (reference sequence). With 3 bases removed from V and 0 bases from J, the gap between germline ends came to 6 bases. CDR3 sequence (DNA): TGTGCCAGCAGTTTGACATTTAGCAATCAGCCCCAGCATTTT. The encoded protein is CASSLTFSNQPQHF.

This clone showed up just a few times. V usage is TRBV18 and J usage is TRBJ1-2; the match to TRBD1 covers 8 bases. This CDR3 is built from 16 residues. CDR1 KGHSH and CDR2 LQKENI come from the germline V gene. The V gene end was trimmed by 2 bases and the J gene end by 4 bases; junction bases not matched to a gene: 9. This CDR3 is CASSPRQGLISYGYTF. CDR3 in DNA: TGTGCCAGCTCACCAAGACAGGGGCTCATTAGCTATGGCTACACCTTC. Full variable domain (remainder filled in from reference TRBV18 and TRBJ1-2): NAGVMQNPRHLVRRRGQEARLRCSPMKGHSHVYWYRQLPEEGLKFMVYLQKENIIDESGMPKERFSAEFPKEGPSILRIQQVVRGDSAAYFCASSPRQGLISYGYTFGSGTRLTVV.

There are a few counts of this clone. The chain joins TRBV6-5 to TRBJ1-4; D is perhaps TRBD1 (6 bases). The CDR3 is 14 amino acids. Germline CDR1 and CDR2: MNHEY and SVGAGI. V was clipped by 6 bases and J by 2 bases, with 10 bases between them. The CDR3 DNA reads as TGTGCCAGCAGGGGGGCGCTGACTAATGAAAAACTGTTTTTT. Residues: CASRGALTNEKLFF.

The chain combines TRBV28 with TRBJ2-5; 8 bases map to TRBD2. Trimming at V came to 3 bases and at J to 3 bases, leaving 9 bases not matched to a gene. The CDR3 consists of 16 residues. Germline assignment: CDR1 MDHEN and CDR2 SYDVKM. The CDR3 bases are TGTGCCAGCAGTTTTGCGGGAGGCAGTCAAGAAGAGACCCAGTACTTC. It specifies CASSFAGGSQEETQYF.

V gene TRBV18 combines with J gene TRBJ1-2; D is ambiguous. The V gene's germline CDR1 is KGHSH and CDR2 LQKENI. V lost 3 bases, J lost 6 bases, and 8 bases lay in between. This CDR3 spans 12 amino acids. CDR3 bases: TGTGCCAGCTCACCGAGAGAGAATGGCTACACCTTC. It yields the protein CASSPRENGYTF.

The chain combines TRBV11-3 with TRBJ2-7; the D gene is possibly TRBD1 (6 bases). The V and J ends lost 5 bases and 3 bases respectively, with 17 bases between them. There are 15 residues in the CDR3. Per the germline V gene, CDR1 is SGHNT and CDR2 is YENEEA. The CDR3 nucleotides are TGTGCCAGCAGCCTCGAAGGGGGACCAAACTACGAGCAGTACTTC. Residues: CASSLEGGPNYEQYF.

The chain has TRBV27 and TRBJ1-6; a possible D gene is TRBD1 (5 bases). V was cut by 5 bases and J by 5 bases, with 22 bases left in between. Germline V gives CDR1 MNHEY, CDR2 SMNVEV (reference sequence). This CDR3 has 18 amino acids. The CDR3 is CASSMRRDPHLDNSPLHF. In nucleotides, the CDR3 is TGTGCCAGCAGTATGAGGAGGGACCCTCATCTAGATAATTCACCCCTCCACTTT.

The chain is built from TRBV29-1 and TRBJ1-1; no clear D. Germline CDR1 is SQVTM and CDR2 is ANQGSEA. The V gene lost 6 bases and the J gene lost 2 bases, with 16 bases spanning the gap. The CDR3 has 14 residues. CDR3 region: CSVSADTANTEAFF. In DNA, the CDR3 is TGCAGCGTCTCGGCCGACACGGCAAACACTGAAGCTTTCTTT.

The chain couples TRBV6-2 or TRBV6-3 to TRBJ2-1; D not certain. This CDR3 has 11 residues. Per the germline V gene, CDR1 is MNHEY and CDR2 is SVGEGT. V was cut by 5 bases and J by 9 bases, with 8 bases left in between. CDR3 residues: CASSPPGEQFF. CDR3 in DNA: TGTGCCAGCAGTCCCCCCGGTGAGCAGTTCTTC.

V gene TRBV2 combines with J gene TRBJ2-3; D perhaps matches TRBD2 (6 bases). From germline, CDR1 is SNHLY and CDR2 FYNNEI. The V and J ends lost 7 bases and 4 bases respectively, with 18 bases between them. This CDR3 has 15 residues. In DNA form, the CDR3 reads TGTGCCAGCAAGTTATGGGATGGGGACTCAGATACGCAGTATTTT. It translates to CASKLWDGDSDTQYF.

To note about this clone: Being one base from a much bigger clone, this may be a read error. CDR3 nucleotides: TGTGCCAGCAGCTCAGACACCGGGGAGCTGTTTTTT. This translates into CASSSDTGELFF. The V gene is TRBV7-9, the J gene TRBJ2-2; D remains unclear. There are 12 residues in the CDR3. The germline V and J ends were trimmed by 4 bases and 3 bases, with 3 bases remaining between them. CDR1 is SEHNR and CDR2 is FQNEAQ in the germline V gene (reference sequence).

This sequence joins TRBV6-5 and TRBJ1-1; D possibly corresponds to TRBD1 (5 bases). Trimming took off 6 bases at V and 4 bases at J, with 15 bases between the two ends. In germline, CDR1 is MNHEY, CDR2 SVGAGI. This CDR3 is 14 amino acids long. In DNA form, the CDR3 reads TGTGCCAGCAGCGCGGGGGGTCGAGCCACTGAAGCTTTCTTT. Translated: CASSAGGRATEAFF.

This chain joins TRBV28 and TRBJ2-2; 7 bases match TRBD2. The CDR3 is made up of 17 amino acids. Per the germline V gene, CDR1 is MDHEN and CDR2 is SYDVKM. V shed 2 bases, J shed 4 bases, and the junction held 10 bases outside the gene matches. In DNA, the CDR3 is TGTGCCAGCAGTTTAATCCGAACTAGCGCAGGCACCGGGGAGCTGTTTTTT. It is translated as CASSLIRTSAGTGELFF.

V and J are TRBV5-1 and TRBJ2-1, with D perhaps matching TRBD1 (5 bases). In germline, CDR1 is SGHRS, CDR2 YFSETQ. The V end was cut by 4 bases, the J end by 6 bases, with 11 bases between. The CDR3 contains 13 residues. The CDR3 DNA follows: TGCGCCAGCAGCCTCTTAGGGGCCAATGAGCAGTTCTTC. This codes for CASSLLGANEQFF.

The chain recombines TRBV18 with TRBJ1-3; the D is unclear. The CDR3 consists of 12 residues. V lost 4 bases to trimming and J lost 6 bases, with 7 bases between them. The germline V gene has CDR1 KGHSH and CDR2 LQKENI. CDR3 residues: CASSQQKNTIYF. The CDR3 DNA reads as TGTGCCAGCTCACAACAGAAAAACACCATATATTTT. The complete variable domain, with remaining parts taken from reference TRBV18 and TRBJ1-3, reads NAGVMQNPRHLVRRRGQEARLRCSPMKGHSHVYWYRQLPEEGLKFMVYLQKENIIDESGMPKERFSAEFPKEGPSILRIQQVVRGDSAAYFCASSQQKNTIYFGEGSWLTVV.

The chain is built from TRBV12-5 and TRBJ1-5; 7 nucleotides align to TRBD1. The V segment lost 3 bases and the J segment 3 bases; nucleotides outside the gene matches: 11. The CDR3 is 17 residues long. Germline V gene data show CDR1 as LGHNT and CDR2 as FRNRAP. The CDR3 spells CASGFLSVTGFNQPQHF. The DNA for the CDR3 is TGTGCTAGTGGTTTTCTATCTGTGACAGGGTTCAATCAGCCCCAGCATTTT. The full variable domain, its missing parts supplied by reference TRBV12-5 and TRBJ1-5, is DARVTQTPRHKVTEMGQEVTMRCQPILGHNTVFWYRQTMMQGLELLAYFRNRAPLDDSGMPKDRFSAEMPDATLATLKIQPSEPRDSAVYFCASGFLSVTGFNQPQHFGDGTRLSIL.

The chain links TRBV15 to TRBJ2-5, with TRBD2 matching over 7 bases. The CDR3 has 16 amino acids. Germline V gene sequence: CDR1 LNHNV, CDR2 YYDKDF (reference sequence). V dropped 3 bases and J dropped 2; count of bases not matched to a gene: 9. CDR3 sequence (DNA): TGTGCCACCAGCAGGGAGCCCGCGGGAGATCAAGAGACCCAGTACTTC. Translated, it gives CATSREPAGDQETQYF.

This clone was recorded once. This chain links TRBV5-4 with TRBJ2-1; TRBD2 matches 14 bases. Germline V gene data show CDR1 as SGHNT and CDR2 as YYREEE (reference sequence). Unmatched junction bases numbered 4, after V lost 3 bases and J lost 5 bases. The CDR3 runs 16 residues. CDR3: CASSWGLAGVDNEQFF. The CDR3 coding sequence is TGTGCCAGCAGCTGGGGACTAGCGGGAGTAGACAATGAGCAGTTCTTC.

The V call is TRBV3-1 (or the pseudogene TRBV3-2), the J call TRBJ1-2; no reliable D call. CDR1 and CDR2 from the germline V gene are LGHDT and YNNKEL (reference sequence). V lost 7 bases, J lost 0 bases, and 18 bases lay in between. The CDR3 extends over 16 amino acids. In DNA, the CDR3 is TGTGCCAGCAACCAGAGGGATCAGGCTACTAACTATGGCTACACCTTC. Protein: CASNQRDQATNYGYTF.

The chain links TRBV19 to TRBJ1-4; no definite D call. The CDR3 consists of 13 residues. Germline values: CDR1 LNHDA, CDR2 SQIVND (reference sequence). V was clipped by 4 bases and J by 3 bases, with 6 bases between them. CDR3: CASSTSANEKLFF. CDR3 nucleotides: TGTGCCAGTAGTACGTCAGCTAATGAAAAACTGTTTTTT. Full variable domain (outside the CDR3, taken from reference TRBV19 and TRBJ1-4): DGGITQSPKYLFRKEGQNVTLSCEQNLNHDAMYWYRQDPGQGLRLIYYSQIVNDFQKGDIAEGYSVSREKKESFPLTVTSAQKNPTAFYLCASSTSANEKLFFGSGTQLSVL.

This chain connects TRBV15 to TRBJ1-1, with a possible D match to TRBD1 (5 bases). This CDR3 comprises 15 residues. CDR1 is LNHNV and CDR2 is YYDKDF in the germline V gene (reference sequence). With 1 base removed from V and 4 bases from J, the gap between germline ends came to 13 bases. The CDR3 reads CATSRVPTGGTEAFF. CDR3 bases: TGTGCCACCAGCAGAGTCCCAACAGGCGGCACTGAAGCTTTCTTT.

This chain joins TRBV21-1 and TRBJ2-3; the DNA was not compared with TRBD1, the D call given in the table. TRBV21-1 is marked as a pseudogene. The CDR3 totals 16 residues. The CDR3: CASSVQGKGRTDTQYF. Here the CDR3 DNA reads TGTGCCAGCAGCGTGCAGGGGAAAGGAAGGACAGATACGCAGTATTTT.

The rearrangement joins TRBV6-5 to TRBJ1-1, with TRBD1 as a possible D gene (5 bases). The CDR3 extends over 15 amino acids. The V end was cut by 0 bases, the J end by 0 bases, with 8 bases between. Germline V gives CDR1 MNHEY, CDR2 SVGAGI. The CDR3 loop reads CASSYSGALNTEAFF. CDR3 coding DNA: TGTGCCAGCAGTTACTCAGGGGCGTTGAACACTGAAGCTTTCTTT.

J is TRBJ2-1 and V is TRBV30; D might be TRBD2 (5 bases). CDR3 size: 12 residues. Germline assignment: CDR1 GTSNPN and CDR2 SVGIG (reference sequence). V was pared by 2 bases and J by 9 bases, with 11 bases between. CDR3 in amino acids: CAWSRIATEQFF. The CDR3 DNA follows: TGTGCCTGGAGTCGTATAGCGACTGAGCAGTTCTTC.